This passage covers 4 T cell receptor beta chains from one sample sequenced in a study of blood T cell repertoires in COVID-19. Method: immunoSEQ multiplex PCR; TCRdb's copy keeps in-frame clones and lacks some. The sample lists 200,000 to 300,000 clones; around 89% were seen once. The sample comprised PBMCs or T cells enriched from blood (not recorded which). These receptors came from a woman younger than 45 who had recovered from COVID-19.

The chain is built from TRBV27 and TRBJ2-3; D is perhaps TRBD2 (5 bases). This CDR3 has 16 residues. Looked up from germline, CDR1 is MNHEY and CDR2 is SMNVEV (reference sequence). V gave up 6 bases and J gave up 3 bases, with 19 bases separating them. The CDR3 DNA reads as TGTGCCAGCAGCCCACTGTTCCCCGGGGTAACAGATACGCAGTATTTT. Translation: CASSPLFPGVTDTQYF.

The genes are TRBV6-5 and TRBJ2-7, with 9 bases lining up with TRBD2. Germline-derived CDR1 and CDR2 are MNHEY and SVGAGI. This CDR3 contains 13 residues. J gave up 6 bases and V 3 bases, and 3 bases lay outside the gene matches. The CDR3 DNA is TGTGCCAGCAGTTATAATAGCGGGAGCGAGCAGTACTTC. Translation gives CASSYNSGSEQYF.

The chain carries TRBV19 and TRBJ2-2; 9 nucleotides line up with TRBD1. This CDR3 region has 14 residues. CDR1 and CDR2 (germline): LNHDA, SQIVND (reference sequence). The ends lost 5 bases at V and 6 bases at J; junction bases unmatched: 4. For the CDR3, the DNA is TGTGCCAGTAGTGCGACAGGGGGAGCCGGGGAGCTGTTTTTT. As protein: CASSATGGAGELFF.

The chain couples TRBV7-2 to TRBJ2-2; 9 bases map to TRBD2. V lost 4 bases to trimming and J lost 3 bases; unmatched junction nucleotides: 3. The CDR3 spans 15 residues. The germline V gene has CDR1 SGHTA and CDR2 FQGNSA. The CDR3 DNA follows: TGTGCCAGCAGCTACCGGACTAGCGACACCGGGGAGCTGTTTTTT. Amino acids: CASSYRTSDTGELFF.